This T cell receptor (beta chain) is drawn from a study of cytomegalovirus exposure and HLA in healthy donors. Whole-study findings and limits: About 87% or about 30% of the time was how often most TCR beta V segments were productive, according to an earlier analysis. An analysis that was carried out later associated 15,000 to 20,000 TCR beta sequences with HLA alleles at 0.05 false discovery rate. Later analysis placed DRB1 highest and HLA-C lowest in TCR association rates, which differed by HLA locus.

Of note for this clone: The antigen remains unidentified.

The PCR made use of 60 Vbeta and 13 Jbeta primers. Some clones are missing from TCRdb's copy, which holds only in-frame ones; the method was immunoSEQ multiplex PCR. This sample has about 65,000 clones; 60% to 80% occur once, and the top ten carry over 2.5%. Trimming removed 0 bases from V and 4 bases from J, with 4 bases in between. The germline V gene has CDR1 MNHEY and CDR2 SVGAGI. This CDR3 region has 13 residues. Sequenced input: PBMCs. The receptor comes from a girl aged 10-17 years in good health and CMV-seropositive. The chain couples TRBV6-5 to TRBJ1-3, with unresolved D. CDR3 in DNA: TGTGCCAGCAGTTACTCGGGCGGAAACACCATATATTTT. It encodes CASSYSGGNTIYF.